The 4 T cell receptor beta chains below come from one sample, sequenced in a study of control samples from healthy donors and cancer patients. This table comes from immunoSEQ multiplex PCR, and its TCRdb copy is limited to in-frame clones, with some not included. The sample comprises approximately 37,000 clones, around four fifths of which are singletons, and 20% to 25% rests with the top ten. The specimen sequenced was PBMCs. All receptors derive from a woman aged 55-69 years with lung cancer.

V and J are TRBV20-1 and TRBJ2-3; 8 bases align to TRBD2. Looked up from germline, CDR1 is DFQATT and CDR2 is SNEGSKA (reference sequence). The CDR3 contains 15 residues. V shed 3 bases, J shed 2 bases, and the junction held 7 bases outside the gene matches. The CDR3 nucleotides are TGCAGTGCTAGTGGGGCGGGGGGCCCCACAGATACGCAGTATTTT. Translation: CSASGAGGPTDTQYF.

This CDR3 is CATSREGGGYTEAFF. For the CDR3, the DNA is TGTGCCACCAGCAGAGAGGGGGGAGGGTACACTGAAGCTTTCTTT. This chain uses TRBV15 with TRBJ1-1; the D gene is possibly TRBD1 (5 bases). With 0 bases removed from V and 3 bases from J, the gap between germline ends came to 11 bases. Germline values: CDR1 LNHNV, CDR2 YYDKDF (reference sequence). This CDR3 spans 15 amino acids. Using reference TRBV15 and TRBJ1-1 for the parts outside the CDR3, the full variable domain is DAMVIQNPRYQVTQFGKPVTLSCSQTLNHNVMYWYQQKSSQAPKLLFHYYDKDFNNEADTPDNFQSRRPNTSFCFLDIRSPGLGDTAMYLCATSREGGGYTEAFFGQGTRLTVV.

The rearrangement links TRBV4-1 to TRBJ1-4; 7 bases are shared with TRBD1. This CDR3 contains 15 residues. V gave up 1 base and J gave up 7 bases; unmatched junction bases: 6. CDR1 is MGHRA, CDR2 YSYEKL, per germline. The CDR3 nucleotides read TGCGCCAGCAGCCAAGGGGGACAGCGAGGTGAAAAACTGTTTTTT. It codes for CASSQGGQRGEKLFF.

This sequence joins TRBV10-3 and TRBJ2-2; D gene uncertain. Trimming removed 2 bases at V and 7 bases at J, with 2 bases between. The CDR3 runs 11 residues. CDR1 is ENHRY, CDR2 SYGVKD, per germline. In nucleotides, the CDR3 is TGTGCCATCAGTGAGGGCGGGGAGCTGTTTTTT. Translating it yields CAISEGGELFF.